Presented here are 29 T cell receptor beta chains from one specimen sequenced in a study of T cell repertoires in cytomegalovirus infection. These receptors have no known antigen. Each CDR3 protein is one row after TCRdb ran MiXCR on the reads. The repertoire holds 650,000 to 900,000 distinct CDR3 sequences, with 32% as singletons. The sequencing here drew on cultured CD8+ T cells from PBMCs, taken from culture after CMV antigen stimulation. These receptors all come from a human donor in good health (CMV status not recorded). Some clones in this sample may be carry-over from other donors' samples.

In this sample, this clonotype turned up many times. The CDR3, as DNA: TGTGCCAGCAGCGCCGTCCCGGGACAGGGGGTAGGAGAGCAGTACTTC. Translating gives CASSAVPGQGVGEQYF. The genes are TRBV7-9 and TRBJ2-7; TRBD1 matches 11 bases. Trimming at V came to 5 bases and at J to 7 bases, leaving 13 bases not matched to a gene. This CDR3 has 16 residues. Germline values: CDR1 SEHNR, CDR2 FQNEAQ (reference sequence).

The chain combines TRBV6-6 with TRBJ2-7, with TRBD2 identical over 7 bases. With 8 bases clipped from V and 2 bases from J, the junction kept 12 bases outside the gene matches. The germline V gene encodes CDR1 MNHNY and CDR2 SVGAGI (reference sequence). The CDR3 has 15 residues. The DNA for the CDR3 is TGTGCCAGCGCCAAGGGAGGGACGATTCCCTACGAGCAGTACTTC. Translating it yields CASAKGGTIPYEQYF.

The chain links TRBV4-1 to TRBJ1-6, with D possibly matching TRBD1 (5 bases). The CDR3 sequence is 14 residues long. Between the trimmed V and J ends, which lost 5 bases and 9 bases, there was a span of 14 bases. Germline V CDR1 and CDR2: MGHRA, YSYEKL. CDR3 in DNA: TGCGCCAGCAGCTATCAGGGTGAAAGTTCACCCCTCCACTTT. Amino acid sequence: CASSYQGESSPLHF.

This clonotype was counted only a few times. This chain joins TRBV7-2 and TRBJ2-3; 12 bases fit TRBD2. Unmatched junction bases numbered 4, after V lost 5 bases and J lost 4 bases. Germline V gene lookup returns CDR1 SGHTA and CDR2 FQGNSA. The CDR3 has 15 residues. The CDR3 region is CASSASGGGADTQYF. CDR3 DNA sequence: TGTGCCAGCAGCGCTAGCGGGGGGGGTGCAGATACGCAGTATTTT.

A few counts support this clonotype. V is TRBV27 and J is TRBJ1-1; 7 bases agree with TRBD1. The CDR3 loop spans 14 amino acids. Germline V gene data show CDR1 as MNHEY and CDR2 as SMNVEV (reference sequence). The V segment lost 6 bases and the J segment 4 bases; nucleotides outside the gene matches: 8. The CDR3: CASSPLQGTTEAFF. DNA for the CDR3: TGTGCCAGCAGCCCTTTACAGGGGACCACTGAAGCTTTCTTT.

Concerning this clonotype: This may come from a read error, since a much larger clone is one base off. This sequence joins TRBV7-6 and TRBJ2-7, with 8 nucleotides matching TRBD2. The CDR3 contains 15 residues. CDR1 and CDR2 from the germline V gene are SGHVS and FNYEAQ. CDR3 DNA sequence: TGTGCCAACAGCCCTACGGGGGGGCCCTCCTACGAGCAGTACTTC. Translating gives CANSPTGGPSYEQYF.

The rearrangement joins TRBV28 to TRBJ1-2, with 9 bases matching TRBD1. The length of the CDR3 is 14 residues. Trimming at V came to 4 bases and at J to 6 bases, leaving 6 bases not matched to a gene. In germline, CDR1 is MDHEN, CDR2 SYDVKM. CDR3 in amino acids: CASSSRTGGDGYTF. The DNA of the CDR3 is TGTGCCAGCAGTTCTCGTACAGGGGGCGATGGCTACACCTTC.

In its sample, this clonotype was seen a few times. V is TRBV28 and J is TRBJ2-5; no clear D gene. CDR1 and CDR2 from the germline V gene are MDHEN and SYDVKM. V was trimmed by 3 bases and J by 5 bases, leaving 10 bases between them. The CDR3 is 13 amino acids. The DNA of the CDR3 is TGTGCCAGCAGTTTGGCGATCTGGGAGACCCAGTACTTC. This encodes CASSLAIWETQYF. Looking up the rest from reference TRBV28 and TRBJ2-5 gives the full variable domain: DVKVTQSSRYLVKRTGEKVFLECVQDMDHENMFWYRQDPGLGLRLIYFSYDVKMKEKGDIPEGYSVSREKKERFSLILESASTNQTSMYLCASSLAIWETQYFGPGTRLLVL.

The chain combines TRBV28 with TRBJ2-3, with D uncertain. The ends were cut back, 7 bases at V and 2 bases at J, with 10 bases in the middle. This CDR3 is 13 amino acids long. Looked up from germline, CDR1 is MDHEN and CDR2 is SYDVKM. The DNA for the CDR3 is TGTGCCAGCAACCTGCGTCTCACAGATACGCAGTATTTT. It specifies CASNLRLTDTQYF. The entire variable domain, with the rest obtained from reference TRBV28 and TRBJ2-3, is as follows: DVKVTQSSRYLVKRTGEKVFLECVQDMDHENMFWYRQDPGLGLRLIYFSYDVKMKEKGDIPEGYSVSREKKERFSLILESASTNQTSMYLCASNLRLTDTQYFGPGTRLTVL.

This rearrangement joins TRBV7-9 to TRBJ2-2; D gene ambiguous. The germline gives CDR1 SEHNR, CDR2 FQNEAQ (reference sequence). The CDR3 length is 13 residues. V was cut by 5 bases and J by 8 bases, with 12 bases left in between. The CDR3 DNA follows: TGTGCCAGCAGCATCTCACAGTTAGGGGAGCTGTTTTTT. It codes for CASSISQLGELFF.

This clonotype was observed a few times. The V call is TRBV7-9, the J call TRBJ1-5; 9 bases fit TRBD1. The length of the CDR3 is 17 residues. The J segment lost 3 bases and the V segment lost 4 bases, leaving 10 bases of the junction unmatched. The germline gives CDR1 SEHNR, CDR2 FQNEAQ (reference sequence). The chain's CDR3 is CASSSQGAHRNNQPQHF. CDR3 DNA sequence: TGTGCCAGCAGCTCACAGGGGGCCCACCGTAACAATCAGCCCCAGCATTTT.

The chain couples TRBV5-1 to TRBJ2-3; 9 positions match TRBD1. This CDR3 is 15 amino acids long. The V and J ends lost 1 base and 6 bases, in that order; junction bases with no gene match: 6. The germline CDR1 and CDR2 sequences are SGHRS and YFSETQ. The CDR3 loop is CASSLLQGAGDTQYF. For the CDR3, the DNA is TGCGCCAGCAGCTTGTTACAGGGGGCGGGGGATACGCAGTATTTT. Supplemented by reference TRBV5-1 and TRBJ2-3, the full variable domain reads KAGVTQTPRYLIKTRGQQVTLSCSPISGHRSVSWYQQTPGQGLQFLFEYFSETQRNKGNFPGRFSGRQFSNSRSEMNVSTLELGDSALYLCASSLLQGAGDTQYFGPGTRLTVL.

This sequence joins TRBV19 and TRBJ2-1, with 8 bases aligning to TRBD2. The V and J ends lost 6 bases and 6 bases, in that order; junction bases with no gene match: 4. There are 13 residues in the CDR3. Germline CDR1 LNHDA, CDR2 SQIVND (reference sequence). CDR3 nucleotide sequence: TGTGCCAGTAGCGGGGGGGCCCCCAATGAGCAGTTCTTC. It translates to CASSGGAPNEQFF.

This clonotype has a count of ten or more. The V gene is TRBV7-6, the J gene TRBJ2-5; 9 positions agree with TRBD1. The CDR3 has 14 residues. Trimming took 3 bases from V and 5 from J; bases not matched to a gene: 4. In germline, CDR1 is SGHVS, CDR2 FNYEAQ. In nucleotides, the CDR3 is TGTGCCAGCAGCTTGTGGGACAGGGAGGAGACCCAGTACTTC. Protein sequence: CASSLWDREETQYF. The full variable domain, completed using reference TRBV7-6 and TRBJ2-5, is GAGVSQSPRYKVTKRGQDVALRCDPISGHVSLYWYRQALGQGPEFLTYFNYEAQQDKSGLPNDRFSAERPEGSISTLTIQRTEQRDSAMYRCASSLWDREETQYFGPGTRLLVL.

The chain uses TRBV6-6 and TRBJ2-7, with a tentative D call TRBD2 (5 bases). V lost 6 bases and J 0 bases, leaving 9 bases between the germline ends. The CDR3 runs to 13 residues. Germline assignment: CDR1 MNHNY and CDR2 SVGAGI (reference sequence). The CDR3 nucleotides read TGTGCCAGCAGCTGGACTGACTCCTACGAGCAGTACTTC. Protein: CASSWTDSYEQYF.

This clonotype was seen repeatedly, ten times or more. This chain links TRBV5-1 with TRBJ2-5; no clear D. CDR1 is SGHRS, CDR2 YFSETQ, per germline. The CDR3 spans 15 residues. V was clipped by 5 bases and J by 0 bases, with 14 bases between them. CDR3 amino acids: CASRTEPTYQETQYF. The CDR3 DNA reads TGCGCCAGCAGGACGGAGCCCACGTACCAAGAGACCCAGTACTTC.

Only a few counts were recorded for this clonotype. The chain carries TRBV7-9 and TRBJ2-1; 10 nucleotides agree with TRBD2. V was pared by 1 base and J by 0 bases, with 15 bases of the junction left unmatched. The CDR3 sequence is 21 residues long. Per the germline V gene, CDR1 is SEHNR and CDR2 is FQNEAQ (reference sequence). CDR3 residues: CASSLVGLAAGGDHSYNEQFF. The CDR3, as DNA: TGTGCCAGCAGCTTAGTCGGACTAGCGGCAGGGGGGGACCACTCCTACAATGAGCAGTTCTTC.

This clonotype has just a few counts. J is TRBJ2-7 and V is TRBV27; 7 bases match TRBD1. J lost 0 bases, V lost 5 bases, and 4 bases had no gene match. In germline, CDR1 is MNHEY, CDR2 SMNVEV (reference sequence). The CDR3 length is 14 residues. CDR3 residues: CASSHGTDSYEQYV. The CDR3 DNA sequence: TGTGCCAGCAGTCACGGGACAGACTCCTACGAGCAGTACGTC.

The CDR3 DNA is TGTGCCAGTAGTATGGTCCCAGGGGTCGCTAACTATGGCTACACCTTC. This sequence encodes CASSMVPGVANYGYTF. This chain uses TRBV19 with TRBJ1-2, with a weak D call TRBD1 (6 bases). CDR3 length equals 16 residues. The V gene lost 3 bases and the J gene lost 0 bases, with 14 bases spanning the gap. Germline V gene sequence: CDR1 LNHDA, CDR2 SQIVND (reference sequence). Combining the CDR3 with reference TRBV19 and TRBJ1-2 gives the whole variable domain DGGITQSPKYLFRKEGQNVTLSCEQNLNHDAMYWYRQDPGQGLRLIYYSQIVNDFQKGDIAEGYSVSREKKESFPLTVTSAQKNPTAFYLCASSMVPGVANYGYTFGSGTRLTVV.

The chain is built from TRBV10-2 and TRBJ1-1, with D hard to call. Trimming stripped 4 bases from V and 0 bases from J, with 12 bases between. Per the germline V gene, CDR1 is WSHSY and CDR2 is SAAADI. The CDR3 totals 15 residues. The CDR3 DNA is TGCGCCAGCAGTGGAAGTGCAGGAGTGAACACTGAAGCTTTCTTT. Its protein is CASSGSAGVNTEAFF.

The rearrangement uses TRBV9 and TRBJ2-3; possible D gene TRBD1, 6 bases. With 0 bases removed from V and 6 bases from J, the gap between germline ends came to 8 bases. This CDR3 region has 13 residues. CDR1 and CDR2 (germline): SGDLS, YYNGEE. CDR3 protein: CASSVDRADTQYF. The CDR3 bases are TGTGCCAGCAGCGTAGACAGGGCCGATACGCAGTATTTT. Combining the CDR3 with reference TRBV9 and TRBJ2-3 gives the whole variable domain DSGVTQTPKHLITATGQRVTLRCSPRSGDLSVYWYQQSLDQGLQFLIQYYNGEERAKGNILERFSAQQFPDLHSELNLSSLELGDSALYFCASSVDRADTQYFGPGTRLTVL.

This rearrangement joins TRBV7-2 to TRBJ1-5; D possibly corresponds to TRBD1 (6 bases). The CDR3 consists of 16 residues. V shed 2 bases and J shed 5 bases, with 16 bases lying between them. The germline V gene encodes CDR1 SGHTA and CDR2 FQGNSA. The DNA of the CDR3 is TGTGCCAGCAGCTTAACCCCAGGACAGAATGATCAGCCCCAGCATTTT. Protein sequence: CASSLTPGQNDQPQHF.

The chain carries TRBV6-2 or TRBV6-3 and TRBJ2-5; 13 bases fit TRBD2. This CDR3 has 18 amino acids. Germline V lookup: CDR1 MNHEY, CDR2 SVGEGT. The trim removed 6 bases at V and 4 bases at J, leaving 14 bases unmatched. The CDR3 region has the DNA TGTGCCAGCAGCCTACCGGGACTAGCGGGGCTTCGCAGAGAGACCCAGTACTTC. This encodes CASSLPGLAGLRRETQYF.

This sequence joins TRBV7-9 and TRBJ2-1; maybe TRBD1 (7 bases). V dropped 4 bases and J dropped 8 bases, with 21 bases sitting between them. The CDR3 loop spans 16 amino acids. In germline, CDR1 is SEHNR, CDR2 FQNEAQ (reference sequence). The CDR3 region is CASSSLTGYWRDEQFF. In nucleotides, the CDR3 is TGTGCCAGCAGCTCTCTGACAGGGTATTGGAGGGATGAGCAGTTCTTC.

The gene calls are TRBV5-3 and TRBJ2-1; 9 bases are shared with TRBD2. TRBV5-3 belongs to the ORF category, with a function that is uncertain. This CDR3 spans 16 amino acids. Trimming took 8 bases from V and 5 from J; bases not matched to a gene: 14. DNA for the CDR3: TGTGCCAGCAGCCCCGGGGGCGGGGGGGCCGACAATGAGCAGTTCTTC. This gives the protein CASSPGGGGADNEQFF.

This rearrangement joins TRBV3-1 to TRBJ2-7; TRBD2 aligns across 8 bases. J lost 3 bases, V lost 4 bases, and 8 bases had no gene match. The CDR3 spans 15 residues. CDR1 and CDR2 (germline): LGHDT, YNNKEL (reference sequence). The CDR3 region is CASSRGGPVYYEQYF. The CDR3 region has the DNA TGTGCCAGCAGCCGCGGGGGGCCGGTTTACTACGAGCAGTACTTC.

This CDR3 is CASSLALIGELFF. The CDR3 DNA reads as TGTGCCAGCAGTTTAGCTCTTATCGGGGAGCTGTTTTTT. The chain joins TRBV12-3 or TRBV12-4 to TRBJ2-2; D gene ambiguous. V was cut by 0 bases and J by 7 bases, with 6 bases left in between. The CDR3 is 13 residues long.

This clonotype was found many times. This chain links TRBV6-1 with TRBJ1-1; D perhaps matches TRBD1 (5 bases). Germline CDR1 is MNHNS and CDR2 is SASEGT. This CDR3 contains 14 residues. Trimming took 0 bases from V and 7 from J, leaving 12 bases between them. CDR3 in amino acids: CASSEAGLPLEAFF. The CDR3, as DNA: TGTGCCAGCAGTGAAGCGGGGCTGCCCCTTGAAGCTTTCTTT.

This clonotype occurred a few times. This sequence joins TRBV4-1 and TRBJ2-7, with D unclear. V was shortened by 0 bases and J by 1 base, with 13 bases between the two germline ends. CDR3 length: 16 residues. Germline loops: CDR1 MGHRA, CDR2 YSYEKL. This chain's CDR3 is CASSQDGWASSYEQYF. The CDR3 DNA follows: TGCGCCAGCAGCCAAGATGGATGGGCCTCATCCTACGAGCAGTACTTC.